This record covers a single T cell receptor (beta chain). What it binds is not known. The data stem from a study of beta chain features in type 1 diabetes. Study-level points and caveats: Shorter TCRB CDR3s, moderately but significantly so, were found in Type 1 diabetes patients in all four CD4+ subsets.

Expressed TCRB transcripts were sequenced after all isolated RNA was converted to cDNA. Approximately 3.6 million reads, on average, came from each naive, central memory and regulatory T cell sample. Profiling relied on immunoSEQ multiplex PCR, and the TCRdb table lists in-frame clones only, not all of them. Of 150,000 to 170,000 clones listed, about a tenth are singletons. This TCR was recovered from a young man with type 1 diabetes. The sequencing sample was made of central memory CD4+ T cells from blood.

In nucleotides, the CDR3 is TGCAGCGTTAATAATTCCCCAGGGGGCTACACCTTC. Translated: CSVNNSPGGYTF. This chain links TRBV29-1 with TRBJ1-2, with TRBD1 as a possible D gene (5 bases). CDR3 length: 12 amino acids. Germline V gene data show CDR1 as SQVTM and CDR2 as ANQGSEA. Trimming shortened V by 5 bases and J by 8 bases, and 15 bases separated the two germline ends. Supplemented by reference TRBV29-1 and TRBJ1-2, the full variable domain reads SAVISQKPSRDICQRGTSLTIQCQVDSQVTMMFWYRQQPGQSLTLIATANQGSEATYESGFVIDKFPISRPNLTFSTLTVSNMSPEDSSIYLCSVNNSPGGYTFGSGTRLTVV.